This T cell receptor (beta chain) was identified in a study of tumor-infiltrating lymphocytes in primary liver carcinoma. Points from the study as a whole: Relative to blood, tumors carried a significantly larger fraction of the repertoire in their top 250 clones (p = 0.039).

This clonotype was observed many times. Its antigen is currently unknown. With around 450 ng total RNA as template and a constant-region primer, TCR beta cDNA was made. TCR beta libraries came from three nested multiplex PCR rounds using slightly modified ARM-PCR. Investigators reported that the first two PCR rounds, at approximately 11 cycles each, used TRBV1-TRBV30 forward primers with a C-beta reverse primer. MiXCR, applied by TCRdb to the multiplex PCR reads, yields one record per CDR3 protein. The sample lists approximately 120,000 distinct CDR3 sequences, 60% to 75% occurring once. Germline V gives CDR1 DFQATT, CDR2 SNEGSKA (reference sequence). V lost 5 bases to trimming and J lost 6 bases; unmatched junction nucleotides: 17. The CDR3 has 17 residues. From roughly 21-30 mg of unsorted bulk tissue, DNA and RNA were co-extracted together.

This TCR derives from a woman in her sixties with primary liver carcinoma and hepatitis B virus infection. This chain links TRBV20-1 with TRBJ2-1; 9 nucleotides align to TRBD2. The specimen sequenced was liver tumor tissue from sampling region 3. Subset meaning: tumor region T3, left-lateral pole. For the CDR3, the DNA is TGCAGTGCTGTGGTAGCGGGAGACAGATCCCCCCCCAATGAGCAGTTCTTC. Protein sequence: CSAVVAGDRSPPNEQFF.